This TCR beta chain was sequenced for a study of shared clonotypes between healthy human individuals. Regarding the study as a whole: Clonotype sharing across donors was expected to vary with sequencing depth. Owing to a small donor count, the genetic and exposure-history diversity represented was limited.

CD45RO-negative, CCR7-positively selected cells formed the naive CD8 fraction, excluding terminally differentiated effector memory CD45RA+ cells. The run depth of the assay was deep. The material for each subset, its genomic DNA, was split evenly across several immunoSEQ plates. This table comes from immunoSEQ multiplex PCR, and its TCRdb copy is limited to in-frame clones, with some not included. The table has hundreds of thousands of clones, 92% seen once. The CDR3 contains 13 residues. Germline values: CDR1 MNHEY, CDR2 SVGAGI. Trimming pared 2 bases from V and 9 bases from J, leaving 11 bases between. As regards this clone: As yet, its antigen is unknown.

This chain connects TRBV6-5 to TRBJ2-1; perhaps D is TRBD1 or TRBD2 (5 bases each). The material sequenced was naive CD8+ T cells sorted from blood. This TCR came from a young man in good health. CDR3 in DNA: TGTGCCAGCAGTTACGGGGGTGGTGGTGAGCAGTTCTTC. It is translated as CASSYGGGGEQFF.